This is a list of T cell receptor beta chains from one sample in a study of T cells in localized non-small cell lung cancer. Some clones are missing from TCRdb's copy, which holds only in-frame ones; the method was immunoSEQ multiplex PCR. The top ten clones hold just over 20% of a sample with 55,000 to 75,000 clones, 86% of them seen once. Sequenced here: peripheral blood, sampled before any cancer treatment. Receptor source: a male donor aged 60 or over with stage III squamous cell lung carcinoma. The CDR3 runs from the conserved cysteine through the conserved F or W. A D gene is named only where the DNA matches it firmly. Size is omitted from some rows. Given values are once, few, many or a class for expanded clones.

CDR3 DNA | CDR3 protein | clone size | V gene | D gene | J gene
TGCGCCAGCAGCCCAGCAGGCACAGATACGCAGTATTTT | CASSPAGTDTQYF | NA | TRBV4-3 | NA | TRBJ2-3
TGCGCCAGCATGACGACTGGAAGGGGTGAAGCTTTCTTT | CASMTTGRGEAFF | NA | TRBV23-1 | NA | TRBJ1-1
TGTGCCAGCTCACCACAGGGGCGGGATCAGCCCCAGCATTTT | CASSPQGRDQPQHF | NA | TRBV18 | NA | TRBJ1-5
TGTGCCAGCAGCCCACTTGGGGGGAACTACAATGAGCAGTTCTTC | CASSPLGGNYNEQFF | NA | TRBV7-6 | NA | TRBJ2-1
TGTGCCAGCAGCCAGGGGGGGGACAATTCACCCCTCCACTTT | CASSQGGDNSPLHF | NA | TRBV4-2 | NA | TRBJ1-6
TGTGCCAGCAGACCATTAAGGAGGGTGAACACTGAAGCTTTCTTT | CASRPLRRVNTEAFF | NA | TRBV6-6 | NA | TRBJ1-1
TGTGCCAGCAGAACGACAGGGGCGGTGAATGAAAAACTGTTTTTT | CASRTTGAVNEKLFF | NA | TRBV6-1 | TRBD1 | TRBJ1-4
TGCAGCGTTAGGGGCAGGGGAGGGACTGAAGCTTTCTTT | CSVRGRGGTEAFF | NA | TRBV29-1 | NA | TRBJ1-1
TGTGCCAGCAGTTGGGACGGTGGAGGTTCACCCCTCCACTTT | CASSWDGGGSPLHF | few | TRBV6-5 | NA | TRBJ1-6
TGCGCCAGCAGCTTGTCTCGAAGTCGCTCCTACAATGAGCAGTTCTTC | CASSLSRSRSYNEQFF | NA | TRBV5-1 | NA | TRBJ2-1
TGTGCCTGGAACCGACAGGGGGCTAACACCGGGGAGCTGTTTTTT | CAWNRQGANTGELFF | NA | TRBV30 | TRBD1 | TRBJ2-2
TGTGCCAGCAGCCCCGTTACTAGCAATCAGCCCCAGCATTTT | CASSPVTSNQPQHF | NA | TRBV7-8 | NA | TRBJ1-5
TGTGCCAGCAGCTACGGACAGGGAAGCACAGATACGCAGTATTTT | CASSYGQGSTDTQYF | NA | TRBV5-4 | TRBD1 | TRBJ2-3
TGTGCCAGCAGCTTGGCGGGACCGAGGAGTACTGAAGCTTTCTTT | CASSLAGPRSTEAFF | few | TRBV7-9 | NA | TRBJ1-1
TGTGCCAGCGGACCCACTCTTGGCTCCTACAATGAGCAGTTCTTC | CASGPTLGSYNEQFF | NA | TRBV2 | NA | TRBJ2-1
TGTGCCAGCACCCGGACAGGGACCGGGGAGCTGTTTTTT | CASTRTGTGELFF | NA | TRBV28 | TRBD1 | TRBJ2-2
TGCGCCAGCAGCTATGAATGGGGGGCAGGCACTGAAGCTTTCTTT | CASSYEWGAGTEAFF | once | TRBV5-1 | NA | TRBJ1-1
TGTGCCAGCTCGGTCGCACAGAAAAATGAAAAACTGTTTTTT | CASSVAQKNEKLFF | NA | TRBV18 | NA | TRBJ1-4
TGTGCCAGTAAACCGGGACAGGGTCGGAATGAGCAGTTCTTC | CASKPGQGRNEQFF | NA | TRBV19 | TRBD1 | TRBJ2-1
TGTGCCAGCAGTACCCCCGGACAGGGTAGCCGAGGGGGCTACACCTTC | CASSTPGQGSRGGYTF | NA | TRBV28 | TRBD1 | TRBJ1-2
TGCGCCAGCAGCTTTACAGGGTACGAGCAGTACTTC | CASSFTGYEQYF | NA | TRBV5-1 | NA | TRBJ2-7
TGTGCCAGCAGAAAGTCAAGGAACACTGAAGCTTTCTTT | CASRKSRNTEAFF | NA | TRBV27 | NA | TRBJ1-1
TGTGCCATCAGTGGGGCGGGACTCAGCTCCTACAATGAGCAGTTCTTC | CAISGAGLSSYNEQFF | few | TRBV10-3 | NA | TRBJ2-1
TGCAGCGTAGCTTGGGGACAGAACACTGAAGCTTTCTTT | CSVAWGQNTEAFF | once | TRBV29-1 | NA | TRBJ1-1
TGTGCCAGCAGGGCCGGGACAGGGGTGAACACTGAAGCTTTCTTT | CASRAGTGVNTEAFF | NA | TRBV2 | TRBD1 | TRBJ1-1
TGTGCCAGTAGTATTCAGAGGGGGATAAACACCGGGGAGCTGTTTTTT | CASSIQRGINTGELFF | NA | TRBV19 | NA | TRBJ2-2
TGTGCCAGCAGCTTAGCCGGCAGAGAGACCCAGTACTTC | CASSLAGRETQYF | NA | TRBV7-6 | NA | TRBJ2-5
TGTGCCAGCAGCTTAGATGGGGAGGTAGCAACTAATGAAAAACTGTTTTTT | CASSLDGEVATNEKLFF | medium-sized | TRBV11-3 | NA | TRBJ1-4
TGCGCCAGCAGCCAAGAGGAGGGGGAGGGGAGGGAGCAGTACTTC | CASSQEEGEGREQYF | once | TRBV4-1 | NA | TRBJ2-7
TGTGCCAGCAGTCCGATTTTTGGTGAAGCTTTCTTT | CASSPIFGEAFF | NA | TRBV28 | NA | TRBJ1-1
TGTGCCAGCAGTGAAGCAAGGGACAGGGACGACGAGCAGTACTTC | CASSEARDRDDEQYF | NA | TRBV2 | TRBD1 | TRBJ2-7
TGTGCCAGCAGCTTTCCGGGAAACACCATATATTTT | CASSFPGNTIYF | NA | TRBV7-8 | NA | TRBJ1-3
TGTGCCAGCAGCTTGAGGCAGGCAGAAAAACTGTTTTTT | CASSLRQAEKLFF | NA | TRBV5-8 | NA | TRBJ1-4
TGTGCCAGCAGTGGAGCCGACCCGACTAGCGGGGGACTTCGGCGGCAGTTCTTC | CASSGADPTSGGLRRQFF | NA | TRBV6-1 | TRBD2 | TRBJ2-1
TGTGCCAGCAGCCCTAGTCGGAACACCGGGGAGCTGTTTTTT | CASSPSRNTGELFF | NA | TRBV7-6 | NA | TRBJ2-2
TGTGCCAGCAGTCCTCGCAGGGAACAGCCCCAGCATTTT | CASSPRREQPQHF | few | TRBV14 | NA | TRBJ1-5
TGTGCCAGCAGCTTATTTGACGAGCAGTACTTC | CASSLFDEQYF | NA | TRBV7-9 | NA | TRBJ2-7
TGTGCCAGCAGCCCGACTCACGACAGCAATGGCTACACCTTC | CASSPTHDSNGYTF | NA | TRBV7-9 | NA | TRBJ1-2
TGTGCCAGCGCTAGACAGAAGATAAACTATGGCTACACCTTC | CASARQKINYGYTF | once | TRBV18 | NA | TRBJ1-2
TGTGCCAGCAGCTTACTAGGACAGGGCTACAATGAGCAGTTCTTC | CASSLLGQGYNEQFF | NA | TRBV11-2 | TRBD1 | TRBJ2-1
TGTGCCAGCAGCCCGGGGAACTCTGGAAACACCATATATTTT | CASSPGNSGNTIYF | NA | TRBV6-6 | NA | TRBJ1-3
TGCGCCAGCAGTTGGGGGGAAACCTACAATGAGCAGTTCTTC | CASSWGETYNEQFF | NA | TRBV5-1 | NA | TRBJ2-1
TGTGCCATCAGTGAGACACTACACGGGGGAGGGACCGGGGAGCTGTTTTTT | CAISETLHGGGTGELFF | NA | TRBV10-3 | TRBD2 | TRBJ2-2
TGTGCCAGCTCACCACCGGGAGGGGCCCAGCATTTT | CASSPPGGAQHF | NA | TRBV18 | NA | TRBJ1-5
TGTGCCAGCAGTAGACAGGGGGGGCTTTCACCCCTCCACTTT | CASSRQGGLSPLHF | NA | TRBV27 | TRBD1 | TRBJ1-6
TGTGCCAGCAGCTTGGGGACTAAGAGGGGAAGCTCCTATAATTCACCCCTCCACTTT | CASSLGTKRGSSYNSPLHF | NA | TRBV5-4 | NA | TRBJ1-6
TGTGCCAGCAGTTTATGGGGGACAGGGTCCTATAATTCACCCCTCCACTTT | CASSLWGTGSYNSPLHF | NA | TRBV27 | TRBD1 | TRBJ1-6
TGTGCCAGTACCGGCGGCACCGGGGAGCTGTTTTTT | CASTGGTGELFF | NA | TRBV19 | NA | TRBJ2-2